Below, 10 T cell receptor beta chains from the same sample are listed, as sequenced in a study of cytomegalovirus exposure and HLA in healthy donors. The PCR made use of 60 Vbeta and 13 Jbeta primers. Using immunoSEQ multiplex PCR, the repertoire was profiled, and TCRdb retains in-frame clones only, with some absent. The sample yields 150,000 to 200,000 clones, roughly 85% seen once. Material for sequencing was PBMCs. The receptors here all came from a woman younger than 45 in good health and CMV-seropositive.

This clone was recorded once. The V and J genes are TRBV7-9 and TRBJ2-5, with D possibly matching TRBD2 (5 bases). Germline V gene lookup returns CDR1 SEHNR and CDR2 FQNEAQ (reference sequence). The V gene lost 5 bases and the J gene lost 0 bases, with 19 bases spanning the gap. The CDR3 runs to 17 residues. The DNA of the CDR3 is TGTGCCAGCAGCGGAGACCGCACTAGTAGAAACCAAGAGACCCAGTACTTC. Encoded protein: CASSGDRTSRNQETQYF.

The chain links TRBV6-5 to TRBJ1-4; no definite D call. The CDR3 consists of 11 residues. V gave up 4 bases and J gave up 7 bases, with 4 bases separating them. Germline CDR1 MNHEY, CDR2 SVGAGI. The CDR3 coding sequence is TGTGCCAGCAGTTCGGGTGAAAAACTGTTTTTT. This gives the protein CASSSGEKLFF.

The chain has TRBV5-6 and TRBJ2-7, with a weak D call TRBD1 (6 bases). Germline CDR1 SGHDT, CDR2 YYEEEE. The CDR3 has 16 residues. Trimming removed 4 bases at V and 0 bases at J, with 17 bases between. The CDR3 loop is CASSQGTGLLSYEQYF. Here the CDR3 DNA reads TGTGCCAGCAGCCAGGGTACAGGGCTTCTCTCCTACGAGCAGTACTTC.

The V and J genes are TRBV7-6 and TRBJ1-1, with D perhaps matching TRBD1 (6 bases). CDR3 length: 15 residues. Germline loops: CDR1 SGHVS, CDR2 FNYEAQ. Trimming cost V 5 bases and J 0 bases, with 13 bases left between them. Here the CDR3 reads CASSPRTALNTEAFF. CDR3 nucleotides: TGTGCCAGCAGCCCCCGGACAGCATTGAACACTGAAGCTTTCTTT.

The chain combines TRBV4-3 with TRBJ2-2, with D possibly matching TRBD1 (5 bases). V lost 1 base, J lost 7 bases, and 10 bases lay in between. Germline CDR1 is LGHNA and CDR2 is YSLEER. The CDR3 loop spans 14 amino acids. CDR3 nucleotides: TGCGCCAGCAGCCAAGGTCAGGGATTCGGGGAGCTGTTTTTT. It translates to CASSQGQGFGELFF.

V is TRBV4-2 and J is TRBJ1-4; TRBD1 matches at 7 bases. The J segment lost 8 bases and the V segment lost 2 bases, leaving 8 bases of the junction unmatched. Germline CDR1 and CDR2: LGHNA and YNFKEQ. CDR3 length equals 15 residues. CDR3 amino acids: CASSQTQGSREKLFF. The CDR3 DNA reads TGTGCCAGCAGCCAAACACAGGGGTCTCGAGAAAAACTGTTTTTT.

CDR3 residues: CASRLNLLPGTGPSGNTIYF. The CDR3 DNA reads as TGCGCCAGCAGATTAAACCTATTACCCGGGACAGGGCCCTCTGGAAACACCATATATTTT. The chain couples TRBV10-1 to TRBJ1-3; 9 positions agree with TRBD1. There are 20 residues in the CDR3. The trim removed 6 bases at V and 0 bases at J, leaving 18 bases unmatched. Germline V gives CDR1 WNHNN, CDR2 SYGVQD (reference sequence).

The V and J genes are TRBV11-2 and TRBJ1-2; D is possibly TRBD1 (5 bases). This CDR3 is 15 amino acids long. The germline CDR1 and CDR2 sequences are SGHAT and FQNNGV. The V gene lost 5 bases and the J gene lost 4 bases, with 17 bases spanning the gap. The CDR3 DNA reads TGTGCCAGCAGCCCCTACTCTAGGGGAGGCTATGGCTACACCTTC. As protein: CASSPYSRGGYGYTF.

The sample holds one count of this clone. The chain carries TRBV10-3 and TRBJ1-3; D is perhaps TRBD1 (6 bases). This CDR3 contains 15 residues. The germline gives CDR1 ENHRY, CDR2 SYGVKD. Trimming pared 8 bases from V and 0 bases from J, leaving 14 bases between. For the CDR3, the DNA is TGTGCCATCCGCGGGGGCGAGAACTCTGGAAACACCATATATTTT. This sequence encodes CAIRGGENSGNTIYF.

The chain links TRBV9 to TRBJ1-2; perhaps TRBD1 as D (6 bases). CDR3 length equals 11 residues. The ends were cut back, 7 bases at V and 6 bases at J, with 10 bases in the middle. Germline V CDR1 and CDR2: SGDLS, YYNGEE. CDR3 residues: CASARGHGYTF. In nucleotides, the CDR3 is TGTGCCAGCGCCAGGGGACATGGCTACACCTTC.